These 14 T cell receptor beta chains share one sample of origin, sequenced in a study of T-cell memory formation after mild COVID-19. MiXCR, applied by TCRdb to the 5' RACE reads, yields one record per CDR3 protein. The data contain approximately 300,000 distinct CDR3 sequences, approximately 15% of them seen just once; the ten biggest clones take up 20% to 25%. The sample taken for sequencing was PBMCs or a T cell subset sorted from them (not recorded which). The receptors come from a man aged 18 to 29 who had mild COVID-19 (a few samples of this study predate the infection). Cell type and time point are not known.

This clonotype was detected many times. This chain links TRBV7-2 with TRBJ2-3, with 7 bases aligning to TRBD2. V was pared by 4 bases and J by 2 bases, with 3 bases of the junction left unmatched. Germline assignment: CDR1 SGHTA and CDR2 FQGNSA. The CDR3 loop spans 14 amino acids. The CDR3 nucleotides read TGTGCCAGCAGCTCCGGACTAGTCACAGATACGCAGTATTTT. Translated, it gives CASSSGLVTDTQYF.

CDR3 amino acids: CASRTGTGQNRQYF. In nucleotides, the CDR3 is TGTGCCAGCAGGACCGGGACAGGGCAAAATCGGCAGTACTTC. This chain uses TRBV6-1 with TRBJ2-7, with 9 positions matching TRBD1. Germline V gene data show CDR1 as MNHNS and CDR2 as SASEGT. The CDR3 spans 14 residues. V was pared by 6 bases and J by 9 bases, with 12 bases of the junction left unmatched.

The sample holds a few counts of this clonotype. This chain uses TRBV20-1 with TRBJ2-1; D is perhaps TRBD1 (6 bases). CDR3 length equals 13 residues. The V end was cut by 1 base, the J end by 5 bases, with 9 bases between. Germline CDR1 and CDR2: DFQATT and SNEGSKA (reference sequence). DNA for the CDR3: TGCAGTGCTAGAGGGACAGCAAACAATGAGCAGTTCTTC. The encoded protein is CSARGTANNEQFF.

This chain connects TRBV5-6 to TRBJ1-4, with D hard to call. Germline-derived CDR1 and CDR2 are SGHDT and YYEEEE. CDR3 length equals 13 residues. The germline V and J ends were trimmed by 0 bases and 8 bases, with 8 bases remaining between them. CDR3 sequence (DNA): TGTGCCAGCAGCTTGGTCCCCTCAGAAAAACTGTTTTTT. Its protein product is CASSLVPSEKLFF.

This clonotype has ten or more counts. The chain joins TRBV4-3 to TRBJ2-7; TRBD1 might be the D (5 bases). CDR1 is LGHNA, CDR2 YSLEER, per germline. This CDR3 contains 10 residues. Trimming took 7 bases from V and 4 from J, leaving 5 bases between them. CDR3 DNA: TGCGCCAGCACAGGGTACGAGCAGTACGTC. This sequence encodes CASTGYEQYV.

This clonotype showed up just a few times. J is TRBJ1-2 and V is TRBV11-2, with a tentative D call TRBD1 (6 bases). Trimming pared 2 bases from V and 0 bases from J, leaving 10 bases between. Germline V gene data show CDR1 as SGHAT and CDR2 as FQNNGV. The CDR3 runs 15 residues. In DNA, the CDR3 is TGTGCCAGCAGCTTAATGCGGACAGCTAACTATGGCTACACCTTC. Its translation is CASSLMRTANYGYTF. Variable domain in full (rest from reference TRBV11-2 and TRBJ1-2): EAGVAQSPRYKIIEKRQSVAFWCNPISGHATLYWYQQILGQGPKLLIQFQNNGVVDDSQLPKDRFSAERLKGVDSTLKIQPAKLEDSAVYLCASSLMRTANYGYTFGSGTRLTVV.

In its sample, this clonotype was seen many times. This chain joins TRBV28 and TRBJ2-1, with 9 bases lining up with TRBD2. After removal of 2 bases from V and 5 bases from J, the junction contained 10 bases not matched to a gene. This CDR3 spans 17 amino acids. The germline V gene encodes CDR1 MDHEN and CDR2 SYDVKM. The CDR3 here is CASSLERGAPFNNEQFF. CDR3 DNA: TGTGCCAGCAGTTTAGAGCGGGGGGCTCCCTTCAACAATGAGCAGTTCTTC.

In its sample, this clonotype was seen a few times. The chain joins TRBV6-5 to TRBJ1-1; D gene uncertain. Trimming took 6 bases from V and 1 from J, leaving 9 bases between them. Germline V lookup: CDR1 MNHEY, CDR2 SVGAGI. This CDR3 spans 13 amino acids. The CDR3 sequence is CASRPGRNTEAFF. In DNA, the CDR3 is TGTGCCAGCAGGCCCGGACGGAACACTGAAGCTTTCTTT.

The chain is built from TRBV7-2 and TRBJ2-6; 8 bases line up with TRBD2. The trim removed 5 bases at V and 1 base at J, leaving 7 bases unmatched. CDR3 length: 17 amino acids. Germline V gene data show CDR1 as SGHTA and CDR2 as FQGNSA. CDR3 coding DNA: TGTGCCAGCAGCCCGGGGGGGGTCGTGTCTGGGGCCAACGTCCTGACTTTC. This gives the protein CASSPGGVVSGANVLTF.

This sequence joins TRBV6-5 and TRBJ2-3; TRBD2 matches at 10 bases. With 4 bases clipped from V and 4 bases from J, the junction kept 5 bases outside the gene matches. Germline CDR1 MNHEY, CDR2 SVGAGI. CDR3 length equals 15 residues. The chain's CDR3 is CASSSSGGKADTQYF. The CDR3 nucleotides read TGTGCCAGCAGTTCTAGCGGGGGAAAGGCAGATACGCAGTATTTT.

The chain recombines TRBV20-1 with TRBJ2-7; 12 positions agree with TRBD2. CDR1 and CDR2 (germline): DFQATT, SNEGSKA (reference sequence). With V trimmed by 6 bases and J by 2 bases, 8 bases remained unmatched. This CDR3 region has 15 residues. The CDR3 region is CSARRTSGVAYEQYF. The DNA for the CDR3 is TGCAGTGCGAGGCGGACTAGCGGGGTTGCCTACGAGCAGTACTTC.

A few counts support this clonotype. The chain recombines TRBV3-1 with TRBJ1-5, with D perhaps TRBD1 (6 bases). Trimming took 1 base from V and 4 from J, leaving 14 bases between them. Germline-derived CDR1 and CDR2 are LGHDT and YNNKEL (reference sequence). CDR3 length equals 16 residues. Here the CDR3 reads CASSQGGHTLNQPQHF. In DNA form, the CDR3 reads TGTGCCAGCAGCCAAGGGGGACATACCTTAAATCAGCCCCAGCATTTT.

The chain links TRBV5-1 to TRBJ2-5; 8 bases fit TRBD2. Losses at the gene ends were 1 base for V and 4 bases for J; bases not matched to a gene: 9. The germline gives CDR1 SGHRS, CDR2 YFSETQ. The CDR3 is 16 residues long. The CDR3 spells CASSLRASGRAETQYF. CDR3 nucleotides: TGCGCCAGCAGCTTGAGGGCTAGCGGGCGTGCAGAGACCCAGTACTTC.

The genes are TRBV7-9 and TRBJ2-5, with TRBD2 identical over 9 bases. Germline trimming cut 5 bases from V and 0 bases from J; bases unmatched to any gene: 4. The CDR3 has 15 amino acids. Germline V gene sequence: CDR1 SEHNR, CDR2 FQNEAQ (reference sequence). CDR3 protein: CASSRRLADQETQYF. The DNA of the CDR3 is TGTGCCAGCAGCCGCAGACTAGCGGACCAAGAGACCCAGTACTTC. Full variable domain (rest looked up from reference TRBV7-9 and TRBJ2-5): DTGVSQNPRHKITKRGQNVTFRCDPISEHNRLYWYRQTLGQGPEFLTYFQNEAQLEKSRLLSDRFSAERPKGSFSTLEIQRTEQGDSAMYLCASSRRLADQETQYFGPGTRLLVL.